Shown below are 8 T cell receptor beta chains from a single sample sequenced in a study of blood T cell repertoires in COVID-19. Clones were sequenced by immunoSEQ multiplex PCR, and TCRdb holds only the in-frame ones, with some missing. The sample includes nearly 95,000 clones, around 87% of them seen just once. Sequencing was performed on peripheral blood. Receptors were obtained from a woman at least 80 years old with acute or convalescent COVID-19.

CDR3 protein: CASSLSRGNEQFF. Here the CDR3 DNA reads TGTGCCAGCAGCTTAAGTAGGGGCAATGAGCAGTTCTTC. The J gene is TRBJ2-1, the V gene TRBV7-3, with a weak D call TRBD1 (5 bases). Germline CDR1 reads SGHTA; CDR2 reads FQGTGA. CDR3 length: 13 residues. The germline V and J ends were trimmed by 1 base and 6 bases, with 7 bases remaining between them.

This chain uses TRBV7-9 with TRBJ2-3; possible D gene TRBD1, 6 bases. The length of the CDR3 is 16 residues. Trimming took 4 bases from V and 2 from J, leaving 16 bases between them. CDR1 SEHNR and CDR2 FQNEAQ come from the germline V gene (reference sequence). CDR3: CASSSVDRSITDTQYF. Here the CDR3 DNA reads TGTGCCAGCAGCTCAGTCGACAGGTCTATCACAGATACGCAGTATTTT.

V is TRBV7-8 and J is TRBJ2-7; 12 bases map to TRBD1. CDR1 is SGHVS, CDR2 FQNEAQ, per germline. This CDR3 is 16 amino acids long. V was clipped by 5 bases and J by 4 bases; unmatched bases: 9. The CDR3 DNA reads as TGTGCCAGCAGCAAATACGGGACAGGGGGCCGTTACGAGCAGTACTTC. Encoded protein: CASSKYGTGGRYEQYF.

This chain connects TRBV10-2 to TRBJ1-5, with D perhaps matching TRBD1 (5 bases). V was pared by 4 bases and J by 6 bases, with 10 bases between. The CDR3 totals 13 residues. The germline V gene encodes CDR1 WSHSY and CDR2 SAAADI. The CDR3 sequence is CASSVGGGQPQHF. In DNA, the CDR3 is TGCGCCAGCAGTGTTGGGGGGGGTCAGCCCCAGCATTTT.

V usage is TRBV6-5 and J usage is TRBJ1-2; no definite D call. In germline, CDR1 is MNHEY, CDR2 SVGAGI. Trimming left V 5 bases short and J 3 bases short, with 10 bases between. This CDR3 comprises 13 residues. CDR3 residues: CASSPGNYYGYTF. The CDR3 DNA reads TGTGCCAGCAGTCCCGGGAATTACTATGGCTACACCTTC.

The V gene is TRBV7-9, the J gene TRBJ1-1; D possibly corresponds to TRBD1 (6 bases). Germline CDR1 reads SEHNR; CDR2 reads FQNEAQ (reference sequence). The V and J ends lost 0 bases and 2 bases respectively, with 10 bases between them. This CDR3 contains 15 residues. The CDR3 region has the DNA TGTGCCAGCAGCTTAGCGATACAGGGAAACACTGAAGCTTTCTTT. It translates to CASSLAIQGNTEAFF.

The sample holds one count of this clone. The chain joins TRBV18 to TRBJ1-1; D might be TRBD1 (5 bases). CDR3 length: 13 residues. CDR1 and CDR2 (germline): KGHSH, LQKENI. V shed 5 bases and J shed 3 bases, with 10 bases lying between them. The CDR3: CASSAGRDTEAFF. The CDR3 DNA reads as TGTGCCAGCTCAGCAGGGAGGGACACTGAAGCTTTCTTT.

The rearrangement links TRBV6-2 or TRBV6-3 to TRBJ1-2; the match to TRBD1 covers 7 bases. Unmatched junction bases numbered 5, after V lost 5 bases and J lost 5 bases. Looked up from germline, CDR1 is MNHEY and CDR2 is SVGEGT. The CDR3 has 13 amino acids. CDR3: CASSATGEYGYTF. In nucleotides, the CDR3 is TGTGCCAGCAGTGCCACAGGGGAATATGGCTACACCTTC.